Below, 25 T cell receptor beta chains from the same sample are listed, as sequenced in a study of cytomegalovirus exposure and HLA in healthy donors. The study ran its PCR with 60 Vbeta and 13 Jbeta primers. The data were produced by immunoSEQ multiplex PCR, yet TCRdb's version contains in-frame clones alone and is incomplete. The repertoire holds about 200,000 clones, with 75% to 90% as singletons. The source material was PBMCs. The receptors shown here come from a woman aged 30 to 39 in good health and CMV-seronegative.

V is TRBV7-3 and J is TRBJ2-7; D remains ambiguous. V was cut by 1 base and J by 4 bases, with 8 bases left in between. This CDR3 is built from 13 residues. Germline assignment: CDR1 SGHTA and CDR2 FQGTGA. The CDR3 reads CASSLSASYEQYF. The DNA for the CDR3 is TGTGCCAGCAGCTTAAGTGCGAGTTACGAGCAGTACTTC.

A single count supports this clone. The chain is built from TRBV7-9 and TRBJ2-3; TRBD2 agrees at 9 bases. Germline-derived CDR1 and CDR2 are SEHNR and FQNEAQ (reference sequence). This CDR3 is 15 amino acids long. V was pared by 2 bases and J by 1 base, with 1 base of the junction left unmatched. Here the CDR3 reads CASSLRTSGTDTQYF. The CDR3 DNA reads TGTGCCAGCAGCTTAAGGACTAGCGGCACAGATACGCAGTATTTT. The complete variable domain, with remaining parts taken from reference TRBV7-9 and TRBJ2-3, reads DTGVSQNPRHKITKRGQNVTFRCDPISEHNRLYWYRQTLGQGPEFLTYFQNEAQLEKSRLLSDRFSAERPKGSFSTLEIQRTEQGDSAMYLCASSLRTSGTDTQYFGPGTRLTVL.

This clone was detected a few times. The chain links TRBV2 to TRBJ1-5; 7 nucleotides agree with TRBD1. V lost 2 bases to trimming and J lost 6 bases; unmatched junction nucleotides: 7. The germline CDR1 and CDR2 sequences are SNHLY and FYNNEI. The CDR3 loop spans 15 amino acids. The CDR3 DNA sequence: TGTGCCAGCAGTGAAAGGCAGGGGGTGTTTCAGCCCCAGCATTTT. Translated, it gives CASSERQGVFQPQHF.

The sample holds a few counts of this clone. This rearrangement joins TRBV6-1 to TRBJ1-5; D remains unclear. CDR1 and CDR2 (germline): MNHNS, SASEGT. Trimming removed 6 bases from V and 4 bases from J, with 7 bases in between. The CDR3 is 12 amino acids. The CDR3 DNA is TGTGCCAGCAGGGGAGAAAATCAGCCCCAGCATTTT. Translating gives CASRGENQPQHF.

In its sample, this clone was seen a few times. The rearrangement joins TRBV2 to TRBJ2-3; D unresolved. Germline CDR1 reads SNHLY; CDR2 reads FYNNEI. This CDR3 is 15 amino acids long. Trimming took off 4 bases at V and 4 bases at J, with 15 bases between the two ends. The CDR3 coding sequence is TGTGCCAGCAGTGGACTCCTATTTGCGGCAGATACGCAGTATTTT. Residues: CASSGLLFAADTQYF. Full variable domain (rest looked up from reference TRBV2 and TRBJ2-3): EPEVTQTPSHQVTQMGQEVILRCVPISNHLYFYWYRQILGQKVEFLVSFYNNEISEKSEIFDDQFSVERPDGSNFTLKIRSTKLEDSAMYFCASSGLLFAADTQYFGPGTRLTVL.

The chain employs TRBV28 and TRBJ2-2; a possible D gene is TRBD1 (5 bases). V was shortened by 5 bases and J by 0 bases, with 13 bases between the two germline ends. Germline V lookup: CDR1 MDHEN, CDR2 SYDVKM. The CDR3 sequence is 16 residues long. The CDR3 DNA follows: TGTGCCAGCAGTGCCCCACAGGAGACGAACACCGGGGAGCTGTTTTTT. Encoded protein: CASSAPQETNTGELFF.

The sample holds one count of this clone. The genes are TRBV27 and TRBJ1-2; 7 nucleotides align to TRBD1. Germline values: CDR1 MNHEY, CDR2 SMNVEV (reference sequence). This CDR3 has 13 residues. V was pared by 5 bases and J by 4 bases, with 4 bases of the junction left unmatched. The CDR3 DNA is TGTGCCAGCAGTCAGGGGGTTGGCTATGGCTACACCTTC. Protein sequence: CASSQGVGYGYTF.

The chain combines TRBV27 with TRBJ2-7; 7 bases fit TRBD1. Germline loops: CDR1 MNHEY, CDR2 SMNVEV (reference sequence). The V gene end was trimmed by 5 bases and the J gene end by 6 bases; junction bases not matched to a gene: 7. The length of the CDR3 is 13 residues. The CDR3 DNA sequence: TGTGCCAGCAGTCGGGGACAGTTAGGCGAGCAGTACTTC. Translating gives CASSRGQLGEQYF.

The chain uses TRBV5-4 and TRBJ2-5; a possible D gene is TRBD2 (7 bases). Trimming shortened V by 2 bases and J by 2 bases, and 13 bases separated the two germline ends. This CDR3 is 15 amino acids long. Germline V gene lookup returns CDR1 SGHNT and CDR2 YYREEE (reference sequence). CDR3 sequence (DNA): TGTGCCAGCAGCTTTGGCGGGGGCACGCAAGAGACCCAGTACTTC. Translating it yields CASSFGGGTQETQYF.

V gene TRBV6-1 combines with J gene TRBJ2-1; 7 nucleotides line up with TRBD1. This CDR3 is built from 13 residues. V was clipped by 7 bases and J by 5 bases; unmatched bases: 5. Germline V gene sequence: CDR1 MNHNS, CDR2 SASEGT. In DNA, the CDR3 is TGTGCCAGCACCCGGGACAGCCACAATGAGCAGTTCTTC. Its translation is CASTRDSHNEQFF.

The rearrangement uses TRBV5-1 and TRBJ2-2; possibly TRBD1 for D (6 bases). The V gene's germline CDR1 is SGHRS and CDR2 YFSETQ. This CDR3 spans 16 amino acids. V lost 2 bases to trimming and J lost 2 bases, with 13 bases between them. CDR3 sequence reads: CASSFTGTTNTGELFF. The CDR3 bases are TGCGCCAGCAGCTTTACCGGGACAACAAACACCGGGGAGCTGTTTTTT.

The genes are TRBV2 and TRBJ2-6; D not certain. The CDR3 extends over 14 amino acids. The germline gives CDR1 SNHLY, CDR2 FYNNEI. V lost 3 bases and J lost 1, with 4 bases in between. Here the CDR3 DNA reads TGTGCCAGCAGTGACCGGTCTGGGGCCAACGTCCTGACTTTC. Protein: CASSDRSGANVLTF.

The rearrangement links TRBV5-1 to TRBJ1-2, with D perhaps matching TRBD1 (5 bases). The CDR3 length is 13 residues. V was trimmed by 0 bases and J by 8 bases, leaving 11 bases between them. Germline V lookup: CDR1 SGHRS, CDR2 YFSETQ. The CDR3 protein is CASSLAQGWGYTF. The CDR3 region has the DNA TGCGCCAGCAGCTTGGCCCAGGGATGGGGCTACACCTTC.

This clone was found once. The chain combines TRBV14 with TRBJ2-5, with TRBD2 matching over 7 bases. Germline V CDR1 and CDR2: SGHDN, FVKESK. This CDR3 region has 13 residues. After removal of 1 base from V and 7 bases from J, the junction contained 3 bases not matched to a gene. CDR3 nucleotides: TGTGCCAGCAGCCAAGGCTGGGGGGGGACCCAGTACTTC. Translated: CASSQGWGGTQYF.

This clone has just one count. The chain uses TRBV6-5 and TRBJ2-3; TRBD2 might be the D (6 bases). Germline V CDR1 and CDR2: MNHEY, SVGAGI. This CDR3 is 14 amino acids long. Trimming took 5 bases from V and 3 from J, leaving 12 bases between them. CDR3 bases: TGTGCCAGCAGTCTGGGGACTCCAACAGATACGCAGTATTTT. Amino acid sequence: CASSLGTPTDTQYF.

This chain connects TRBV27 to TRBJ2-1; TRBD2 matches at 10 bases. The V and J ends lost 6 bases and 6 bases, in that order; junction bases with no gene match: 8. Germline loops: CDR1 MNHEY, CDR2 SMNVEV (reference sequence). The CDR3 consists of 15 residues. CDR3 amino acids: CASRLVAGGRNEQFF. Written as DNA, the CDR3 is TGTGCCAGCAGGCTGGTAGCGGGAGGTCGCAATGAGCAGTTCTTC.

The chain links TRBV28 to TRBJ2-7; D remains unclear. From germline, CDR1 is MDHEN and CDR2 SYDVKM. V lost 5 bases to trimming and J lost 4 bases, with 18 bases between them. This CDR3 contains 15 residues. As DNA, the CDR3 is TGTGCCAGCAGTCCGGAGTCGTCGCCGGCGTACGAGCAGTACTTC. As protein: CASSPESSPAYEQYF.

J is TRBJ1-1 and V is TRBV7-3; tentative D call: TRBD1 (6 bases). This CDR3 comprises 16 residues. V was pared by 5 bases and J by 3 bases, with 19 bases between. CDR1 is SGHTA, CDR2 FQGTGA, per germline. The CDR3 region is CASSLLGASQDTEAFF. For the CDR3, the DNA is TGTGCCAGCAGCCTCCTGGGGGCAAGTCAGGACACTGAAGCTTTCTTT.

This rearrangement joins TRBV7-9 to TRBJ2-7; 9 bases agree with TRBD1. The CDR3 is made up of 14 amino acids. The trim removed 6 bases at V and 3 bases at J, leaving 6 bases unmatched. The germline gives CDR1 SEHNR, CDR2 FQNEAQ (reference sequence). CDR3 in amino acids: CASSTGTGRYEQYF. The CDR3 bases are TGTGCCAGCAGTACCGGGACAGGGCGCTACGAGCAGTACTTC.

The chain has TRBV6-1 and TRBJ1-5; tentatively, D is TRBD1 (5 bases). Looked up from germline, CDR1 is MNHNS and CDR2 is SASEGT. V lost 3 bases, J lost 2 bases, and 17 bases lay in between. The CDR3 spans 17 residues. As DNA, the CDR3 is TGTGCCAGCAGTGACCGGCTTGGGGCACGGCGCAATCAGCCCCAGCATTTT. Its protein product is CASSDRLGARRNQPQHF.

This clone was recorded only once. The chain links TRBV30 to TRBJ2-7; D unresolved. Germline V CDR1 and CDR2: GTSNPN, SVGIG (reference sequence). The CDR3 runs 11 residues. V was shortened by 2 bases and J by 3 bases, with 5 bases between the two germline ends. CDR3 in DNA: TGTGCCTGGAGTCCCCTCTACGAGCAGTACTTC. Protein sequence: CAWSPLYEQYF.

V is TRBV2 and J is TRBJ1-2, with D possibly matching TRBD1 (6 bases). The V gene lost 6 bases and the J gene lost 8 bases, with 19 bases spanning the gap. Germline V CDR1 and CDR2: SNHLY, FYNNEI. This CDR3 is 14 amino acids long. CDR3 amino acids: CASRRGRGMGGYTF. In DNA form, the CDR3 reads TGTGCCAGCAGGAGAGGCAGGGGAATGGGGGGCTACACCTTC.

V and J are TRBV7-9 and TRBJ2-1, with TRBD1 matching 7 bases. Germline values: CDR1 SEHNR, CDR2 FQNEAQ (reference sequence). The CDR3 is 12 residues long. V lost 4 bases, J lost 14 bases, and 8 bases stayed unmatched. The CDR3 sequence is CASSSPDRSKFF. Here the CDR3 DNA reads TGTGCCAGCAGCTCCCCGGACAGGTCAAAGTTCTTC. Looking up the rest from reference TRBV7-9 and TRBJ2-1 gives the full variable domain: DTGVSQNPRHKITKRGQNVTFRCDPISEHNRLYWYRQTLGQGPEFLTYFQNEAQLEKSRLLSDRFSAERPKGSFSTLEIQRTEQGDSAMYLCASSSPDRSKFFGPGTRLTVL.

V gene TRBV2 combines with J gene TRBJ1-1, with 11 bases identical to TRBD1. J lost 3 bases, V lost 5 bases, and 5 bases had no gene match. The CDR3 extends over 15 amino acids. Germline assignment: CDR1 SNHLY and CDR2 FYNNEI. This chain's CDR3 is CASSNGQGADTEAFF. The DNA for the CDR3 is TGTGCCAGCAGTAATGGACAGGGGGCGGACACTGAAGCTTTCTTT.

This rearrangement joins TRBV5-1 to TRBJ2-7; 7 bases agree with TRBD1. The CDR3 length is 16 residues. The germline V gene encodes CDR1 SGHRS and CDR2 YFSETQ. The V and J ends lost 4 bases and 3 bases, in that order; junction bases with no gene match: 13. The CDR3 DNA is TGCGCCAGCAGCCTTGCTTCCGGGACAGATTTCTACGAGCAGTACTTC. Protein: CASSLASGTDFYEQYF.